A single sample gave rise to the 12 T cell receptor beta chains below, sequenced in a study of CD8+ T cells in alopecia areata. Extraction and reverse transcription of RNA yielded cDNA as the sequencing template. Sequenced by immunoSEQ multiplex PCR; TCRdb stores in-frame clones only, minus some. This table has approximately 110,000 clones, roughly three fifths appearing once. As to treatment: oral pan-JAK inhibitor, 5-10 mg twice daily. Sequences were derived from CD4+ T cells sorted from blood, sampled at week 24, from a patient treated with tofacitinib. Receptor source: a human donor with alopecia areata.

As concerns this clone: At the DNA level, this CDR3 is encoded by other sequences in the same sample as well. The rearrangement uses TRBV5-6 and TRBJ1-1; D is ambiguous. This CDR3 region has 11 residues. CDR1 is SGHDT and CDR2 is YYEEEE in the germline V gene. The ends were cut back, 1 base at V and 2 bases at J, with 0 bases in the middle. The CDR3: CASSLNTEAFF. The DNA of the CDR3 is TGTGCCAGCAGCTTGAACACTGAAGCTTTCTTT.

There are a few counts of this clone. The chain uses TRBV5-1 and TRBJ2-5, with D perhaps assigned TRBD1 or TRBD2 (5 bases each). The CDR3 is made up of 13 amino acids. Trimming left V 5 bases short and J 2 bases short, with 10 bases between. Germline-derived CDR1 and CDR2 are SGHRS and YFSETQ. CDR3 sequence: CASRRGLQETQYF. CDR3 DNA sequence: TGCGCCAGCAGACGGGGCTTGCAAGAGACCCAGTACTTC.

J is TRBJ2-4 and V is TRBV7-2, with 8 bases fitting TRBD2. From germline, CDR1 is SGHTA and CDR2 FQGNSA. The V segment lost 1 base and the J segment 1 base; nucleotides outside the gene matches: 6. This CDR3 has 17 residues. CDR3 nucleotide sequence: TGTGCCAGCAGCTTAGGAGGCGGGGGGCCTGCCAAAAACATTCAGTACTTC. It encodes CASSLGGGGPAKNIQYF.

V usage is TRBV30 and J usage is TRBJ1-4; 7 bases agree with TRBD1. Per germline, CDR1 GTSNPN and CDR2 SVGIG (reference sequence). The CDR3 runs 12 residues. V dropped 2 bases and J dropped 11; count of bases not matched to a gene: 5. In DNA form, the CDR3 reads TGTGCCTGGAGTTCAGACAGGGCCAAACTGTTTTTT. Translated: CAWSSDRAKLFF.

The rearrangement uses TRBV7-2 and TRBJ2-1, with TRBD2 matching 13 bases. Germline V lookup: CDR1 SGHTA, CDR2 FQGNSA. V dropped 4 bases and J dropped 5; count of bases not matched to a gene: 2. This CDR3 comprises 15 residues. In DNA, the CDR3 is TGTGCCAGCAGCTCGACTAGCGGGGGGCACAATGAGCAGTTCTTC. Amino acid sequence: CASSSTSGGHNEQFF.

The chain joins TRBV5-4 to TRBJ2-5; a weak D match, TRBD2 (5 bases). The CDR3 consists of 13 residues. V lost 5 bases, J lost 4 bases, and 12 bases lay in between. In germline, CDR1 is SGHNT, CDR2 YYREEE (reference sequence). The CDR3 sequence is CASSLEGAETQYF. The CDR3 DNA reads TGTGCCAGCAGTCTCGAGGGAGCAGAGACCCAGTACTTC.

This chain uses TRBV10-3 with TRBJ2-2, with D possibly being TRBD2 (6 bases). Trimming removed 4 bases from V and 1 base from J, with 7 bases in between. The germline CDR1 and CDR2 sequences are ENHRY and SYGVKD. The CDR3 spans 14 residues. The CDR3 loop is CAISVGGNTGELFF. In nucleotides, the CDR3 is TGTGCCATCAGTGTGGGGGGGAACACCGGGGAGCTGTTTTTT.

In its sample, this clone was seen a few times. The chain couples TRBV23-1 to TRBJ1-3, with TRBD1 identical over 9 bases. Being an ORF, TRBV23-1 has a function that is uncertain. With V trimmed by 5 bases and J by 4 bases, 12 bases remained unmatched. There are 17 residues in the CDR3. CDR3 nucleotides: TGCGCCAGCAGTAAAGGGAGGACAGGGGTGGCAGGAAACACCATATATTTT. Amino acid sequence: CASSKGRTGVAGNTIYF.

The V gene is TRBV14, the J gene TRBJ2-5, with 11 bases lining up with TRBD2. The CDR3 is made up of 17 amino acids. Per germline, CDR1 SGHDN and CDR2 FVKESK. V was pared by 1 base and J by 4 bases, with 8 bases of the junction left unmatched. The CDR3 protein is CASSQARLAGFRETQYF. DNA for the CDR3: TGTGCCAGCAGCCAAGCCCGACTAGCGGGGTTTCGAGAGACCCAGTACTTC. Drawing the rest from reference TRBV14 and TRBJ2-5, the complete variable domain is EAGVTQFPSHSVIEKGQTVTLRCDPISGHDNLYWYRRVMGKEIKFLLHFVKESKQDESGMPNNRFLAERTGGTYSTLKVQPAELEDSGVYFCASSQARLAGFRETQYFGPGTRLLVL.

The CDR3 reads CASSQSGVMNTEAFF. CDR3 nucleotide sequence: TGCGCCAGCAGCCAATCAGGGGTTATGAACACTGAAGCTTTCTTT. The chain carries TRBV4-1 and TRBJ1-1; possible D gene TRBD1, 6 bases. Trimming stripped 2 bases from V and 0 bases from J, with 10 bases between. This CDR3 contains 15 residues. Looked up from germline, CDR1 is MGHRA and CDR2 is YSYEKL.

The V gene is TRBV4-3, the J gene TRBJ2-3; 8 bases align to TRBD2. Trimming at V came to 4 bases and at J to 0 bases, leaving 9 bases not matched to a gene. CDR3 length: 17 amino acids. The V gene's germline CDR1 is LGHNA and CDR2 YSLEER. This CDR3 reads CASSRRSSGQSTDTQYF. The CDR3 bases are TGCGCCAGCAGCCGGCGATCTAGCGGGCAAAGCACAGATACGCAGTATTTT.

The J gene is TRBJ2-7, the V gene TRBV2; 7 nucleotides agree with TRBD1. Germline V gene lookup returns CDR1 SNHLY and CDR2 FYNNEI. The length of the CDR3 is 13 residues. Trimming cost V 7 bases and J 4 bases; bases outside gene matches: 7. In nucleotides, the CDR3 is TGTGCCAGCATTTTTGACAGGGCTTACGAGCAGTACTTC. It is translated as CASIFDRAYEQYF.